This TCR beta chain was found in a study of neurological immune-mediated disorders. In its sample, this clonotype was seen many times. Specified time point: longitudinal time-point 1 (baseline). Trimming pared 6 bases from V and 2 bases from J, leaving 17 bases between. The CDR3 is 14 residues long. The germline V gene encodes CDR1 DFQATT and CDR2 SNEGSKA (reference sequence). TCRdb recomputed calls from the 5' RACE reads with MiXCR, one row per CDR3 protein. The sample includes some 54,000 distinct CDR3 sequences, around 10% of them seen just once. This receptor was taken from a male donor with HTLV-1-associated myelopathy (HAM/TSP). Sequencing input: PBMCs. V usage is TRBV20-1 and J usage is TRBJ2-7; D perhaps matches TRBD2 (6 bases). The CDR3 region is CSAPGDFKTYEQYF. The CDR3 bases are TGCAGTGCCCCCGGGGACTTTAAAACCTACGAGCAGTACTTC.